The rows below give T cell receptor beta chains drawn from one sample of a study of blood T cells in healthy people across ages. Via MiXCR, TCRdb re-called the 5' RACE reads, giving one row per CDR3 protein. The sample lists some 800,000 distinct CDR3 sequences; roughly 44% were seen once. The material sequenced was blood. The receptors shown here come from a man in his sixties in good health. The CDR3 runs from the conserved cysteine through the conserved F or W. The D gene is left open where the match is weak. Expanded clones are given a class, and other clones once, few, many or no size at all.

d_gene	abundance	v_gene	j_gene	CDR3aa	CDR3nt
.	few	TRBV11-3	TRBJ2-7	CASSLGGGSVPYEQYF	TGTGCCAGCAGCTTGGGGGGCGGCTCCGTACCCTACGAGCAGTACTTC
.	.	TRBV20-1	TRBJ1-5	CSAHDGGNQPQHF	TGCAGTGCCCACGACGGGGGCAATCAGCCCCAGCATTTT
TRBD1	.	TRBV7-9	TRBJ2-2	CASSPEVGQGVATGELFF	TGTGCCAGCAGCCCAGAAGTGGGCCAGGGGGTAGCCACCGGGGAGCTGTTTTTT
TRBD2	.	TRBV5-1	TRBJ2-7	CASSSGGWPSYEQYF	TGCGCCAGCAGCTCCGGGGGGTGGCCCTCCTACGAGCAGTACTTC
TRBD1	.	TRBV5-1	TRBJ2-1	CASSLAGDRGAYNEQFF	TGCGCCAGCAGCTTGGCTGGGGACAGGGGGGCCTACAATGAGCAGTTCTTC
TRBD1	many	TRBV5-1	TRBJ2-5	CASSSTGDLKYF	TGCGCCAGCAGCTCAACAGGGGACCTTAAGTACTTC
.	.	TRBV6-2/TRBV6-3	TRBJ2-3	CASRPGVSTDTQYF	TGTGCCAGCCGTCCAGGGGTTAGCACAGATACGCAGTATTTT
.	.	TRBV28	TRBJ2-6	CASSYAEGSGANVLTF	TGTGCCAGCAGCTATGCCGAGGGATCTGGGGCCAACGTCCTGACTTTC
TRBD1	few	TRBV29-1	TRBJ2-1	CSVEKMGTGIYNEQFF	TGCAGCGTTGAAAAAATGGGGACAGGGATTTACAATGAGCAGTTCTTC
.	many	TRBV7-6	TRBJ2-6	CASRRGSGANVLTF	TGTGCCAGCAGGAGGGGCTCTGGGGCCAACGTCCTGACTTTC
.	.	TRBV5-4	TRBJ2-1	CASIASADLSYNEQFF	TGTGCCAGCATCGCGTCCGCAGACCTCTCCTACAATGAGCAGTTCTTC
TRBD1	.	TRBV4-2	TRBJ1-6	CASSQEEAGGSPLHF	TGTGCCAGCAGCCAAGAGGAGGCAGGGGGGTCACCCCTCCACTTT
.	.	TRBV4-1	TRBJ2-5	CASSPRGKPETQYF	TGCGCCAGCAGCCCCCGGGGCAAACCAGAGACCCAGTACTTC
TRBD1	.	TRBV29-1	TRBJ1-2	CSAQGQFYGYTF	TGCAGCGCACAGGGACAGTTCTATGGCTACACCTTC
.	.	TRBV7-2	TRBJ2-2	CASSSTGSRSGELFF	TGTGCCAGCAGCTCAACAGGGAGCCGGTCCGGGGAGCTGTTTTTT
.	few	TRBV9	TRBJ2-1	CASSVAPGGRDEQFF	TGTGCCAGCAGCGTAGCTCCCGGGGGTCGCGATGAGCAGTTCTTC